The sequence of this TCR beta chain was determined in a study of cytomegalovirus exposure and HLA in healthy donors. Study-wide points: Rarity marked most TCR sequences, yet some public TCRs occurred in many donors. The authors listed some 160 TCR beta chains as cytomegalovirus-associated. TCR clusters originating in the first cohort tended to co-occur in the 100 to 150 validation repertoires, according to a later analysis.

As for this clone: Its antigen is not known.

The J segment lost 8 bases and the V segment lost 6 bases, leaving 14 bases of the junction unmatched. The germline V gene encodes CDR1 SGHVS and CDR2 FQNEAQ. The CDR3 consists of 15 residues. The table came from immunoSEQ multiplex PCR; TCRdb's copy has only in-frame clones and leaves some out. The sample yields 200,000 or so clones, 84% seen once. The chain employs TRBV7-8 and TRBJ1-2; 8 positions match TRBD1. The receptor's source is a man younger than 30 in good health and CMV-seropositive. The sample was PBMCs. The CDR3 sequence: CASSLSRGRGYGYTF. The CDR3 coding sequence is TGTGCCAGCAGTCTTAGCAGGGGGCGCGGGTACGGCTACACCTTC.